This T cell receptor (beta chain) comes out of a study of OX40 agonist ivuxolimab in advanced cancers. Study-level background: Therapy given before enrollment (anti-PD-1, anti-PD-L1 or anti-CTLA-4) was allowed, and 40% had some. Study findings and constraints: CD8+ T cells showed, on average, more clonal expansion than CD4+ cells. At doses 0.1 to 3.0 mg/kg, CD4+ and CD8+ clones expanded.

The method was immunoSEQ multiplex PCR; TCRdb's version includes in-frame clones alone and lacks a portion of them. The sample shows tens of thousands of clones, 70% to 90% of them seen only once. The germline CDR1 and CDR2 sequences are LNHDA and SQIVND (reference sequence). CDR3 length: 18 residues. Comment on this clone: Its antigen is unknown. One end of the junction is discordant with germline, which a read error may explain. Other DNA sequences within the sample encode an identical CDR3.

This clonotype was obtained from an adult with an advanced solid tumor such as melanoma, head and neck, liver or kidney cancer. The sample was CD4+ or CD8+ T cells sorted from blood, taken in a trial of the OX40 agonist ivuxolimab. The genes are TRBV19 and TRBJ1-5; D might be TRBD1 (6 bases). The CDR3 sequence is CASSTNLGGRYSNQPQHF. In DNA, the CDR3 is TGTGCCAGTAGCACGAACCTTGGGGGCCGTTATAGCAATCAGCCCCAGCATTTC. The variable domain in full, completed from reference TRBV19 and TRBJ1-5, reads DGGITQSPKYLFRKEGQNVTLSCEQNLNHDAMYWYRQDPGQGLRLIYYSQIVNDFQKGDIAEGYSVSREKKESFPLTVTSAQKNPTAFYLCASSTNLGGRYSNQPQHFGDGTRLSIL.